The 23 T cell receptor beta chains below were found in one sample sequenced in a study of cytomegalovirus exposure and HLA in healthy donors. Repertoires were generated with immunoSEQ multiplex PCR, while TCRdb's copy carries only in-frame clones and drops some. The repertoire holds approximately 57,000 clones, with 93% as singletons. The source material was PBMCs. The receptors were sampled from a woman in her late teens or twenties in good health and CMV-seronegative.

DNA of the CDR3: TGTGCCAGCAGCCCGCAAAAGGGGCAGAACACCGGGGAGCTGTTTTTT. This codes for CASSPQKGQNTGELFF. The V and J genes are TRBV5-4 and TRBJ2-2, with D perhaps matching TRBD1 (5 bases). Trimming shortened V by 4 bases and J by 1 base, and 14 bases separated the two germline ends. The CDR3 has 16 amino acids. Per germline, CDR1 SGHNT and CDR2 YYREEE (reference sequence).

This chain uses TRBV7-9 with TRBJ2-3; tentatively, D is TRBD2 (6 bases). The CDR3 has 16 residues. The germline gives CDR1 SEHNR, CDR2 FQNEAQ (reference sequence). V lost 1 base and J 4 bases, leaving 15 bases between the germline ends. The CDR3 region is CASSLEGGARADTQYF. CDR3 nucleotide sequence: TGTGCCAGCAGCTTAGAGGGCGGGGCGAGGGCAGATACGCAGTATTTT.

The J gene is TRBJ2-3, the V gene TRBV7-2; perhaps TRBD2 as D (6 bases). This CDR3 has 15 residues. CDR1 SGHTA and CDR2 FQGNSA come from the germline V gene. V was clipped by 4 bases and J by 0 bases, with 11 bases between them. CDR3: CASSSGLSSTDTQYF. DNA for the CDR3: TGTGCCAGCAGCTCGGGACTGTCTAGCACAGATACGCAGTATTTT.

The DNA of the CDR3 is TGTGCCATCAGTGAGTCGGGCGGGATCTACGAGCAGTACTTC. Translating gives CAISESGGIYEQYF. The chain couples TRBV10-3 to TRBJ2-7; TRBD2 is a possible D gene (6 bases). This CDR3 spans 14 amino acids. Germline CDR1 and CDR2: ENHRY and SYGVKD. V lost 0 bases to trimming and J lost 3 bases, with 9 bases between them.

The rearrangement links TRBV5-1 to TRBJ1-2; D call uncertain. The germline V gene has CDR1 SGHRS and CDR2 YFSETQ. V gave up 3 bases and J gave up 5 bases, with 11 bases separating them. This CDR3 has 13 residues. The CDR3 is CASSSADGYGYTF. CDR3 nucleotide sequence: TGCGCCAGCAGCTCGGCTGACGGGTATGGCTACACCTTC.

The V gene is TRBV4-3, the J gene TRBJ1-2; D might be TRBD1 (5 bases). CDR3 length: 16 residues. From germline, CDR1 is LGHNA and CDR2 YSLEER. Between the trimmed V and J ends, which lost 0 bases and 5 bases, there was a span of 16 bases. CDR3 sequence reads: CASSQDGGPGVYGYTF. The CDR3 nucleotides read TGCGCCAGCAGCCAAGACGGCGGCCCGGGGGTATATGGCTACACCTTC.

CDR3 in DNA: TGTGCCAGCAGTGAAGCTCCAGCGGGGGGTTTAAACATTCAGTACTTC. Its translation: CASSEAPAGGLNIQYF. This chain links TRBV6-1 with TRBJ2-4, with 9 bases identical to TRBD2. In germline, CDR1 is MNHNS, CDR2 SASEGT. J was trimmed by 6 bases and V by 0 bases; bases with no gene match: 6. There are 16 residues in the CDR3.

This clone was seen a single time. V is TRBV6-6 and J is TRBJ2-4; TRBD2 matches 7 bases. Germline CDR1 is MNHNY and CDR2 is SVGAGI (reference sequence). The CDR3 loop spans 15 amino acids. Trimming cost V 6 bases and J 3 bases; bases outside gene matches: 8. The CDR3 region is CASSATSRSKNIQYF. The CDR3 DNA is TGTGCCAGCAGCGCGACTAGCCGGAGCAAAAACATTCAGTACTTC.

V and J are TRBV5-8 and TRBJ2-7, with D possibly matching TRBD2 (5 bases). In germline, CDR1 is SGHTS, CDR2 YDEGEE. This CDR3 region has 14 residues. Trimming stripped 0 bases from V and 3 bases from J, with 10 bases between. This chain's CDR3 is CASSLGGLVYEQYF. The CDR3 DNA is TGTGCCAGCAGCTTGGGCGGGTTGGTCTACGAGCAGTACTTC.

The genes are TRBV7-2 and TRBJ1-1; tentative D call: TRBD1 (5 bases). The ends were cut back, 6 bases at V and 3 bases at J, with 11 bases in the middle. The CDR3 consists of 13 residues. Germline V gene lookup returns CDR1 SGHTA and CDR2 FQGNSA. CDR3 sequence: CASRERTYTEAFF. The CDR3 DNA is TGTGCCAGCAGGGAAAGGACATACACTGAAGCTTTCTTT.

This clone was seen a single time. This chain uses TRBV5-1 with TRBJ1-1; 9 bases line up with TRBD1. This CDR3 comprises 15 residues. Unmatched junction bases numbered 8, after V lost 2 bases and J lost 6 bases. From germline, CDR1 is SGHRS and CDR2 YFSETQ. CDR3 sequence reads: CASSFYGTGPSEAFF. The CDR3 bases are TGCGCCAGCAGCTTTTACGGGACAGGGCCCTCTGAAGCTTTCTTT.

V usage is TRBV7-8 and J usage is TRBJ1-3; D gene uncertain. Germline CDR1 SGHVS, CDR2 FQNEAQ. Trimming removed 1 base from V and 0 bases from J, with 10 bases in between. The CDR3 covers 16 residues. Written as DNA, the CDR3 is TGTGCCAGCAGCTTAGGTTACAGAAACTCTGGAAACACCATATATTTT. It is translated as CASSLGYRNSGNTIYF. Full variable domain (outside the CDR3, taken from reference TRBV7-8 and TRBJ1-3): GAGVSQSPRYKVAKRGQDVALRCDPISGHVSLFWYQQALGQGPEFLTYFQNEAQLDKSGLPSDRFFAERPEGSVSTLKIQRTQQEDSAVYLCASSLGYRNSGNTIYFGEGSWLTVV.

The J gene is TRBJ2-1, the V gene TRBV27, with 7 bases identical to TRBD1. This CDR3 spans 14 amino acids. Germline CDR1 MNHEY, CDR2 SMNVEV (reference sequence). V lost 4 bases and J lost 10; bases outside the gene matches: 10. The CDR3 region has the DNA TGTGCCAGCAGTTCGAGACAGGGTCGGCCCGAGCAGTTCTTC. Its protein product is CASSSRQGRPEQFF.

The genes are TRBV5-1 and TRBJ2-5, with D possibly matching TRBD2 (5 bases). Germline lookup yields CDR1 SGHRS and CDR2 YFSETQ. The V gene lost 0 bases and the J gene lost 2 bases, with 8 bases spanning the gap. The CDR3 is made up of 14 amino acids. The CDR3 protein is CASSLVSGQETQYF. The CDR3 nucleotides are TGCGCCAGCAGCTTGGTCTCGGGGCAAGAGACCCAGTACTTC.

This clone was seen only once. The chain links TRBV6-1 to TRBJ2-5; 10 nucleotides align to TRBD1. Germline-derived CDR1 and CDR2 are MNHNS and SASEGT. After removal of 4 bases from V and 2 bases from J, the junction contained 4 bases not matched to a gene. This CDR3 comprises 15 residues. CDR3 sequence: CASSADRGRQETQYF. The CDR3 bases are TGTGCCAGCAGTGCTGACAGGGGGCGGCAAGAGACCCAGTACTTC.

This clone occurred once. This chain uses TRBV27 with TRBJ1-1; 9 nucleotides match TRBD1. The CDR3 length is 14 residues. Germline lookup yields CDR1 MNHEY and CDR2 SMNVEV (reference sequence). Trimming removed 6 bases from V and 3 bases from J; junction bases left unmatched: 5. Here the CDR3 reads CASRDRGRDTEAFF. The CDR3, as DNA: TGTGCCAGCAGGGACAGGGGCAGGGACACTGAAGCTTTCTTT.

The CDR3 region is CASSVHNRPIYHTF. The CDR3 DNA reads TGTGCCAGCAGCGTCCATAACAGGCCCATATATCACACCTTC. This chain uses TRBV5-4 with TRBJ1-2, with a tentative D call TRBD1 (5 bases). CDR3 length: 14 amino acids. Trimming took 4 bases from V and 12 from J, leaving 22 bases between them. In germline, CDR1 is SGHNT, CDR2 YYREEE (reference sequence).

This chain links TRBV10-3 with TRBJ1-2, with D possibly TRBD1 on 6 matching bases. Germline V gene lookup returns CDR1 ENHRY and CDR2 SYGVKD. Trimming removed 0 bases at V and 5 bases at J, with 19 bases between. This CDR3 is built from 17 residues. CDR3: CAISESWVKGDKYGYTF. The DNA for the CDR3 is TGTGCCATCAGTGAGTCTTGGGTGAAAGGGGACAAATATGGCTACACCTTC.

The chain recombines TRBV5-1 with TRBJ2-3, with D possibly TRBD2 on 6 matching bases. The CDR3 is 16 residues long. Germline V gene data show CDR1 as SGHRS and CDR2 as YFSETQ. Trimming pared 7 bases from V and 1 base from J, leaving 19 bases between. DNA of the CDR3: TGCGCCAGCGGAGCCCCAACGGGAGCCGGCACAGATACGCAGTATTTT. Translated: CASGAPTGAGTDTQYF.

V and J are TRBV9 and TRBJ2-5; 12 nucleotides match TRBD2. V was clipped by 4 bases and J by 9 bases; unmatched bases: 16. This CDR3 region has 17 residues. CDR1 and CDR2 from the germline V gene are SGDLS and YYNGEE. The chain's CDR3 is CASSINPGLAGESAQYF. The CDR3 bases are TGTGCCAGCAGCATAAACCCGGGACTAGCGGGTGAATCGGCCCAGTACTTC. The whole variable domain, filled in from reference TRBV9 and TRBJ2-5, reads DSGVTQTPKHLITATGQRVTLRCSPRSGDLSVYWYQQSLDQGLQFLIQYYNGEERAKGNILERFSAQQFPDLHSELNLSSLELGDSALYFCASSINPGLAGESAQYFGPGTRLLVL.

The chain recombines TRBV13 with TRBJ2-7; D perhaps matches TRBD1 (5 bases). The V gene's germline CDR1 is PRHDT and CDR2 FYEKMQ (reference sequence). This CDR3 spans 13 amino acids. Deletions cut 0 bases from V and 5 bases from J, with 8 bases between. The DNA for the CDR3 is TGTGCCAGCAGCTTAGGCCCCAGGGACGAGCAGTACTTC. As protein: CASSLGPRDEQYF. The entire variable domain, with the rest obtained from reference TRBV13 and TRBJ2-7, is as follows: AAGVIQSPRHLIKEKRETATLKCYPIPRHDTVYWYQQGPGQDPQFLISFYEKMQSDKGSIPDRFSAQQFSDYHSELNMSSLELGDSALYFCASSLGPRDEQYFGPGTRLTVT.

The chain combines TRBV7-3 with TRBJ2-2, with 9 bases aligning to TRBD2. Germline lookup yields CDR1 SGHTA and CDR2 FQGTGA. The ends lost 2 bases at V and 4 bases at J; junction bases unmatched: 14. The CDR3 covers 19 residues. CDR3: CASSLFSGGPPSGTGELFF. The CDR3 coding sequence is TGTGCCAGCAGCTTATTCAGCGGGGGGCCCCCATCGGGCACCGGGGAGCTGTTTTTT.

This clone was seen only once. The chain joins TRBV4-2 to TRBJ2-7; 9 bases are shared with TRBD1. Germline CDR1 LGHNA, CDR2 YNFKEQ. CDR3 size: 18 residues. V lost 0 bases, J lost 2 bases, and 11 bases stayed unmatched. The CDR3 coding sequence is TGTGCCAGCAGCCAAGACGATATGCGGACAGGGGCCACCTACGAGCAGTACTTC. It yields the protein CASSQDDMRTGATYEQYF.